The clone carrying this T cell receptor (beta chain) was observed a single time. Its target is not known. TCRdb keeps only in-frame clones here, not all; method: immunoSEQ multiplex PCR. The sample shows over 400,000 clones, about 92% of them seen only once. This sample was taken from a study of Ad26.COV2.S vaccination and SARS-CoV-2 variants. Study details: Intramuscular Ad26.COV2.S doses were given once or twice, 56 days apart. Findings and limits, study-wide: Post-vaccination spike-specific CD8+ and CD4+ T cell responses reportedly had substantial breadth. Relative to placebo recipients, vaccine recipients exhibited elevated spike-specific TCR breadth.

Regarding treatment: roughly 20 received Ad26.COV2.S at low or high dose, single or two shots; about 5 received placebo; per-sample allocation not given. Collection of samples fell on day 63 after the first vaccine or placebo injection. Boston hosted the donor, who was an adult aged 18-55 years. Sequences were derived from peripheral blood, sampled in a trial of Ad26.COV2.S vaccine versus placebo. The sequence derives from a person aged 18 to 59 who received the Ad26.COV2.S COVID-19 vaccine or a placebo.

The CDR3 nucleotides read TGTGCCAGCGGGAACGACAGGTGGGGCTCCTACGAGCAGTACTTC. It encodes CASGNDRWGSYEQYF. The chain has TRBV2 and TRBJ2-7; weak D call: TRBD1 (6 bases). The CDR3 contains 15 residues. Trimming took off 8 bases at V and 0 bases at J, with 17 bases between the two ends. The germline gives CDR1 SNHLY, CDR2 FYNNEI.